A selection of T cell receptor beta chains follows, all from one sample in a study of cytomegalovirus exposure and HLA in healthy donors. Sequencing used immunoSEQ multiplex PCR; TCRdb keeps in-frame clones, though not all of them. The repertoire consists of about 140,000 clones, with roughly 9.4% occurring once and the leading ten covering approximately 2%. The specimen was PBMCs. Every receptor here comes from a male donor in good health and CMV-seronegative. CDR3s include the opening cysteine and the closing phenylalanine or tryptophan. The D gene is left open where the match is weak. Where a row states a size, it is once, few, many or the class of an expanded clone; other rows omit it.

clone size | J gene | V gene | D gene | CDR3 DNA | CDR3 protein
few | TRBJ2-1 | TRBV6-6 | TRBD2 | TGTGCCAGCAGTTACCGAGAGCGGGAGAGGAATGAGCAGTTCTTC | CASSYRERERNEQFF
few | TRBJ2-7 | TRBV2 | TRBD1 | TGTGCCAGCACTCTGAACAGGGGCTTCGGCGAGCAGTACTTC | CASTLNRGFGEQYF
- | TRBJ2-1 | TRBV7-6 | TRBD2 | TGTGCCAGCAGCTTAGCTGGGGCAGCGGGAGCGAGTGAGCAGTTCTTC | CASSLAGAAGASEQFF
- | TRBJ1-6 | TRBV18 | - | TGTGCCAGCTCACCTCTCCCAACAGACTCACCCCTCCACTTT | CASSPLPTDSPLHF
few | TRBJ1-5 | TRBV28 | TRBD1 | TGTGCCAGCAGTGGGGCCGGGACAGGTAATCAGCCCCAGCATTTT | CASSGAGTGNQPQHF
- | TRBJ2-5 | TRBV7-8 | TRBD2 | TGTGCCAGCAGCGTCCTTAGGACTAGCGCGGAGACCCAGTACTTC | CASSVLRTSAETQYF
few | TRBJ1-5 | TRBV19 | - | TGTGCCAGTAGTCTCGACTCGGTCGAACAGCCCCAGCATTTT | CASSLDSVEQPQHF
- | TRBJ2-7 | TRBV11-2 | TRBD1 | TGTGCCAGCAGCTTTTACCAGGGACAGACCTACGAGCAGTACTTC | CASSFYQGQTYEQYF
- | TRBJ2-1 | TRBV5-1 | - | TGCGCCAGCAGCTTTCAGGGAAGCTCCTACAATGAGCAGTTCTTC | CASSFQGSSYNEQFF
few | TRBJ2-3 | TRBV18 | - | TGTGCCAGCTCACGCCAACCGGGAGCGGCAGATACGCAGTATTTT | CASSRQPGAADTQYF
- | TRBJ1-1 | TRBV4-1 | TRBD1 | TGCGCCAGCAGCCACCCAGGGGGCACTGAAGCTTTCTTT | CASSHPGGTEAFF
- | TRBJ1-3 | TRBV27 | TRBD1 | TGTGCCAGCAGGGGGACAGGGGCTGGAAACACCATATATTTT | CASRGTGAGNTIYF
- | TRBJ1-5 | TRBV18 | TRBD1 | TGTGCCAGCTCACCGCGGGACAGGGGGCCCAATCAGCCCCAGCATTTT | CASSPRDRGPNQPQHF
few | TRBJ2-3 | TRBV5-4 | TRBD1 | TGTGCCAGCAGCTTTAGGACAGGGGCTCTTAGCACAGATACGCAGTATTTT | CASSFRTGALSTDTQYF
- | TRBJ2-7 | TRBV27 | - | TGTGCCAGCAGTGGATTAGCGAACTCCTACGAGCAGTACTTC | CASSGLANSYEQYF
few | TRBJ1-1 | TRBV4-2 | - | TGTGCCAGCAAGCTAGGCAGGGCCACTGAAGCTTTCTTT | CASKLGRATEAFF
- | TRBJ2-7 | TRBV5-8 | TRBD1 | TGTGCCAGCATCACCGGCGAGGGACAGGGCGACGAGCAGTACTTC | CASITGEGQGDEQYF
few | TRBJ1-2 | TRBV2 | - | TGTGCCAGCAGCTACGGTCCAGGTTATGGCTACACCTTC | CASSYGPGYGYTF
few | TRBJ1-5 | TRBV30 | TRBD1 | TGTGCCTACTCTCCAGGGGGCTTCAGTCAGCCCCAGCATTTT | CAYSPGGFSQPQHF
few | TRBJ1-1 | TRBV28 | TRBD1 | TGTGCCAGCTCCGGGACAGCAAATCTGAACACTGAAGCTTTCTTT | CASSGTANLNTEAFF
- | TRBJ1-5 | TRBV15 | - | TGTGCCACCAGCAGAGAGGGGGGACGCAATCAGCCCCAGCATTTT | CATSREGGRNQPQHF
- | TRBJ1-6 | TRBV27 | - | TGTGCCAGCAGGAGTAATTCACCCCTCCACTTT | CASRSNSPLHF
few | TRBJ2-2 | TRBV27 | TRBD1 | TGTGCCAGCAGTCCCGGGACAGGGGTGGGCGGGGAGCTGTTTTTT | CASSPGTGVGGELFF
few | TRBJ1-2 | TRBV28 | TRBD1 | TGTGCCACCTCCCCGATACAGGGGGCGAGTGGCTACACCTTC | CATSPIQGASGYTF
- | TRBJ2-5 | TRBV28 | TRBD1 | TGTGCCAGCAGTCTTGACAGGGTCCAAGAGACCCAGTACTTC | CASSLDRVQETQYF
few | TRBJ1-1 | TRBV25-1 | TRBD1 | TGTGCCAGCAGTGAGAGGACAGGGGGCGGATTCACTGAAGCTTTCTTT | CASSERTGGGFTEAFF
- | TRBJ1-1 | TRBV19 | TRBD1 | TGTGCCAGCAAAATTTGGGGACAGGGGAACACTGAAGCTTTCTTT | CASKIWGQGNTEAFF
- | TRBJ2-3 | TRBV5-1 | - | TGCGCCAGCAGCCCCTACACAGATACGCAGTATTTT | CASSPYTDTQYF
- | TRBJ2-7 | TRBV19 | - | TGTGCCAGTAACCCCCGCGGCCTCTCCTACGAGCAGTACTTC | CASNPRGLSYEQYF
few | TRBJ1-2 | TRBV13 | TRBD1 | TGTGCCAGCAGCTTAAGAGGACAGGGCGGCTATGGCTACACCTTC | CASSLRGQGGYGYTF
few | TRBJ2-3 | TRBV29-1 | - | TGCAGCGTCGTGTCAGGGTCTAGCACAGATACGCAGTATTTT | CSVVSGSSTDTQYF